This T cell receptor (beta chain) was documented in a study of CD8 T cells in ankylosing spondylitis. Overall study results and limits: Reportedly, significant enrichment of disease-linked clones occurred in matched ankylosing spondylitis synovial fluid. A motif in TCR beta, a set of fewer than ten highly homologous variants, appeared characteristic of ankylosing spondylitis blood.

TCRdb itself ran the 5' RACE reads through MiXCR, one entry per CDR3 protein. The data show some 840,000 distinct CDR3 sequences, over 9.5% seen once. Worth noting for this clonotype: Its antigen is unknown.

The sequenced sample consisted of blood, either unsorted or a sorted T cell fraction (not recorded which). This receptor was obtained from a male donor with ankylosing spondylitis.

As DNA, the CDR3 is TGTGCCAGCAGCTTGGAAGGATACTACAATGAGCAGTTCTTC. Residues: CASSLEGYYNEQFF. This chain joins TRBV11-2 and TRBJ2-1; no clear D gene. With 3 bases removed from V and 3 bases from J, the gap between germline ends came to 9 bases. The germline V gene has CDR1 SGHAT and CDR2 FQNNGV. The CDR3 is 14 residues long.